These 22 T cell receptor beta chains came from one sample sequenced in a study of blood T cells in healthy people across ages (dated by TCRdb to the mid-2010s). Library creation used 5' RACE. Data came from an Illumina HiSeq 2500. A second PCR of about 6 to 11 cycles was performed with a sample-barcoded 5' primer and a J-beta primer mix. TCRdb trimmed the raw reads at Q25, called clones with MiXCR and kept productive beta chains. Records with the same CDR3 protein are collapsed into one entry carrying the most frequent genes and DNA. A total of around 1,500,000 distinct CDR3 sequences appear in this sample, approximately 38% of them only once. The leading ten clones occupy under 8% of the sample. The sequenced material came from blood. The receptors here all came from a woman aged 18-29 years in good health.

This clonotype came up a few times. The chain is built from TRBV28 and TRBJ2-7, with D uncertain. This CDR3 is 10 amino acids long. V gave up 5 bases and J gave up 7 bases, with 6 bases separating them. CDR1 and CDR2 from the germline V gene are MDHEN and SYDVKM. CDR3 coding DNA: TGTGCCAGCAGTACCCGGGAGCAGTACTTC. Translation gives CASSTREQYF.

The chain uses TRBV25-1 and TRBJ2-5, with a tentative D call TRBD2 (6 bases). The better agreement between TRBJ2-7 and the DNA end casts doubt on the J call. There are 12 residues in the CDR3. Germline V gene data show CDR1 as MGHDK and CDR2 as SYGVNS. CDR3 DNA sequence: TGTGCCAGCAGTGGTGGGGGGTCCGAGCAGTACTTC. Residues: CASSGGGSEQYF.

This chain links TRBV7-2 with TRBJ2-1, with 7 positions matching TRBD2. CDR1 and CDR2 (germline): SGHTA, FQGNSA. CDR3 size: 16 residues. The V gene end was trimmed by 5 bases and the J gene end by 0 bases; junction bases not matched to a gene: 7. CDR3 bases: TGTGCCAGCAGCCCTGCTAGCGGTAGCTCCTACAATGAGCAGTTCTTC. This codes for CASSPASGSSYNEQFF.

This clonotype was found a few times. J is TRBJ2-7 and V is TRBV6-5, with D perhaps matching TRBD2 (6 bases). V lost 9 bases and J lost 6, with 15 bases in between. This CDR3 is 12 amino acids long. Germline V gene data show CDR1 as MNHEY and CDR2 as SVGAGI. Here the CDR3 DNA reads TGTGCCAGTATTCAGGAGGGTGGCGAGCAGTACTTC. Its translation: CASIQEGGEQYF.

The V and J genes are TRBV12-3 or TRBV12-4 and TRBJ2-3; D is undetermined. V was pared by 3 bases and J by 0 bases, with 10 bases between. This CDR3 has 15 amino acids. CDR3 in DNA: TGTGCCAGCAGTTTTGCGAGAGTTAGCACAGATACGCAGTATTTT. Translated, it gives CASSFARVSTDTQYF.

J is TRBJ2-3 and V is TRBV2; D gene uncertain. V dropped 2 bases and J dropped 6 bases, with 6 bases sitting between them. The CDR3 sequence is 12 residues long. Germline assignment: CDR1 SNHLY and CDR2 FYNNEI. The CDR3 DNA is TGTGCCAGCAGTGAATATCCTGATACGCAGTATTTT. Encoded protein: CASSEYPDTQYF. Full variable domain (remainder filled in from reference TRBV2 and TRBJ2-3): EPEVTQTPSHQVTQMGQEVILRCVPISNHLYFYWYRQILGQKVEFLVSFYNNEISEKSEIFDDQFSVERPDGSNFTLKIRSTKLEDSAMYFCASSEYPDTQYFGPGTRLTVL.

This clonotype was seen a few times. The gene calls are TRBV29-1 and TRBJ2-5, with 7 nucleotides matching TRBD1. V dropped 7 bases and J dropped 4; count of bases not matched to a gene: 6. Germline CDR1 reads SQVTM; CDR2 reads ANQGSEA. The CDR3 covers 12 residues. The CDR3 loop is CSARQGAETQYF. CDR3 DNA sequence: TGCAGCGCTCGACAGGGAGCAGAGACCCAGTACTTC. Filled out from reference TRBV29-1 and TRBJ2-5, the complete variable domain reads SAVISQKPSRDICQRGTSLTIQCQVDSQVTMMFWYRQQPGQSLTLIATANQGSEATYESGFVIDKFPISRPNLTFSTLTVSNMSPEDSSIYLCSARQGAETQYFGPGTRLLVL.

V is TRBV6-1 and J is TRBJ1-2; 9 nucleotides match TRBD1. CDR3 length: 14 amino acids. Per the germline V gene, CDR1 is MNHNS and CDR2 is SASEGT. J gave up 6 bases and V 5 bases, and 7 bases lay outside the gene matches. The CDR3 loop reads CASSWTGVGNGYTF. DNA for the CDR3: TGTGCCAGCAGTTGGACAGGGGTAGGGAATGGCTACACCTTC.

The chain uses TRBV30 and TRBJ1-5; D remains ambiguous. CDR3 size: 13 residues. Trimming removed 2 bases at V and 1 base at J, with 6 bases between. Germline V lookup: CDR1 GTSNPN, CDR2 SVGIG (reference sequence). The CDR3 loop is CAWSKGSNQPQHF. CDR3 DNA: TGTGCCTGGAGTAAGGGCAGCAATCAGCCCCAGCATTTT.

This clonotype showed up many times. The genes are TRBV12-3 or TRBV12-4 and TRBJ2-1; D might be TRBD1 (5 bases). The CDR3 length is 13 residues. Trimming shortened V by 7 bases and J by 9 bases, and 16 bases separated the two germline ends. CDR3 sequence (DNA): TGTGCCAGCAACCAGAACTGGGGCAGTGAGCAGTTCTTC. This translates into CASNQNWGSEQFF.

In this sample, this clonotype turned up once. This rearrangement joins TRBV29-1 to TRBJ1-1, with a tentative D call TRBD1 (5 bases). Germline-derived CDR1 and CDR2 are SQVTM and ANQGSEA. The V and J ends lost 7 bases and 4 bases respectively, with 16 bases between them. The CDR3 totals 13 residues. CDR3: CSAGAGPGTEAFF. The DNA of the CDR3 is TGCAGCGCTGGAGCGGGGCCAGGCACTGAAGCTTTCTTT.

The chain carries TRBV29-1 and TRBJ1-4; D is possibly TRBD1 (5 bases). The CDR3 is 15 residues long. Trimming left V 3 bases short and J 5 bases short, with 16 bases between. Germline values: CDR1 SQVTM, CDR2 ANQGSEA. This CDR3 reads CSVDVLGAANEKLFF. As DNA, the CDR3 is TGCAGCGTTGATGTTTTAGGGGCGGCAAATGAAAAACTGTTTTTT.

The CDR3 coding sequence is TGCGCCAGCAGCTCCGGGGGGACACAGGGGGGGATTGAGCAGTTCTTC. It encodes CASSSGGTQGGIEQFF. This chain connects TRBV5-1 to TRBJ2-1, with a weak D call TRBD1 (8 bases). This CDR3 is built from 16 residues. Germline CDR1 reads SGHRS; CDR2 reads YFSETQ. The V end was cut by 3 bases, the J end by 9 bases, with 22 bases between.

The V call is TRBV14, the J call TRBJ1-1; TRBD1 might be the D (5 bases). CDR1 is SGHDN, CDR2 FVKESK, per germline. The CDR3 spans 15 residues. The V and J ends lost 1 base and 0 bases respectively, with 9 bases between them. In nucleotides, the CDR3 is TGTGCCAGCAGCCAAGGTCGACAGATGAACACTGAAGCTTTCTTT. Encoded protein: CASSQGRQMNTEAFF.

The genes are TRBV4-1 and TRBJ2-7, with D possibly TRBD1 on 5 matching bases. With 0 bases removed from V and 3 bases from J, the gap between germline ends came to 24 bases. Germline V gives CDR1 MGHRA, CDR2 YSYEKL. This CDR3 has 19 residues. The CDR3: CASSQDRFAFDSQNYEQYF. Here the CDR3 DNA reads TGCGCCAGCAGCCAAGATAGGTTCGCCTTTGACAGCCAGAACTACGAGCAGTACTTC.

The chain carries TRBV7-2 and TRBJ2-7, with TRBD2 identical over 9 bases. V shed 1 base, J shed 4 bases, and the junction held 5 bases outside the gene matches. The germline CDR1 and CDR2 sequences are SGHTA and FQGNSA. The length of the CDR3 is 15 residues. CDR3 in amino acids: CASSLGAGGLYEQYF. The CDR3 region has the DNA TGTGCCAGCAGCTTAGGCGCGGGGGGGCTGTACGAGCAGTACTTC. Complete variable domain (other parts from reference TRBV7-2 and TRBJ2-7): GAGVSQSPSNKVTEKGKDVELRCDPISGHTALYWYRQSLGQGLEFLIYFQGNSAPDKSGLPSDRFSAERTGGSVSTLTIQRTQQEDSAVYLCASSLGAGGLYEQYFGPGTRLTVT.

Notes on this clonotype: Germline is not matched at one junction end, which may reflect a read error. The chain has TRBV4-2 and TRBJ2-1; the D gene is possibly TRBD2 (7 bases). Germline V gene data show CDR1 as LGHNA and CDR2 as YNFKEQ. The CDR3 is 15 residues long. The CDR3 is CASNQAGGGGDEQFF. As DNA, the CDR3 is TGTGCCAGCAACCAAGCGGGCGGGGGCGGGGATGAGCAGTTCTTC.

CDR3 region: CASSPGGISSYEQYF. CDR3 bases: TGTGCCAGCAGCCCAGGGGGCATCTCCTCCTACGAGCAGTACTTC. The chain recombines TRBV6-5 with TRBJ2-7; the match to TRBD1 covers 8 bases. V dropped 6 bases and J dropped 0; count of bases not matched to a gene: 7. CDR1 MNHEY and CDR2 SVGAGI come from the germline V gene. This CDR3 region has 15 residues.

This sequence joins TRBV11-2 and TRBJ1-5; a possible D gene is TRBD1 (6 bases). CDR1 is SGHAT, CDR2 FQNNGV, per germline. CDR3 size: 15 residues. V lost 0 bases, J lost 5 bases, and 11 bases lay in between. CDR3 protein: CASSLDGPGDQPQHF. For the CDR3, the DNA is TGTGCCAGCAGCTTAGATGGGCCAGGGGATCAGCCCCAGCATTTT.

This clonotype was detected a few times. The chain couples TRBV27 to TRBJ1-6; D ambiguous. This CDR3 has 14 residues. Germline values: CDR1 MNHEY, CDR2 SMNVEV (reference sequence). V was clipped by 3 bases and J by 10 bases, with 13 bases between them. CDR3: CASSFSDFVSPLHF. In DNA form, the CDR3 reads TGTGCCAGCAGTTTTTCAGACTTCGTATCACCCCTCCACTTT.

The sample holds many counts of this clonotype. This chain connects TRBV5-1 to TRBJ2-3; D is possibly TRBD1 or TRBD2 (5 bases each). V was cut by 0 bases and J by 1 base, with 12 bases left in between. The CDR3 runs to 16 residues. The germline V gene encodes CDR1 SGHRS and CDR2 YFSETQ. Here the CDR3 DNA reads TGCGCCAGCAGCTTGGCGGGGCTTCCAGGCACAGATACGCAGTATTTT. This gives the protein CASSLAGLPGTDTQYF.

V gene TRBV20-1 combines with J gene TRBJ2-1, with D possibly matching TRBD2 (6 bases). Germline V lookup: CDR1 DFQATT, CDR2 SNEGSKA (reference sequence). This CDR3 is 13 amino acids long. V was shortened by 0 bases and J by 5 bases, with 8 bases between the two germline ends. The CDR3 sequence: CSARDTGDNEQFF. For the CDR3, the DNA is TGCAGTGCTAGAGATACGGGAGACAATGAGCAGTTCTTC.